This TCR beta chain was sequenced during a study of regulatory T cells in long-lasting Graves disease. Time point meaning: persistent/refractory GD, antithyroid drugs over 5 years with positive TRAb. Preparation of the TCR library used RNA extracted from PBMCs. Graves' disease diagnoses followed American Thyroid Association guidelines. For TCR beta, libraries came from iRepertoire HTBI primers and Arm-PCR of CDR3 regions. MiXCR was run by TCRdb on the multiplex PCR reads, yielding one entry per CDR3 protein. The table records roughly 470,000 distinct CDR3 sequences, less than 25% of them present only once. The specimen was peripheral blood mononuclear cells (PBMCs), collected when the disease was refractory, from a patient treated with antithyroid drugs. The clonotype comes from a female donor with Graves disease.

The CDR3 nucleotides read TGTGCCACCCCGGGACGGAGGAAGTGGCAGTACTTC. Protein sequence: CATPGRRKWQYF. The chain links TRBV19 to TRBJ2-7; D tentatively fits TRBD1 or TRBD2 (5 bases each). Germline values: CDR1 LNHDA, CDR2 SQIVND (reference sequence). The V and J ends lost 10 bases and 9 bases respectively, with 19 bases between them. This CDR3 region has 12 residues.